This T cell receptor (beta chain) was recovered during a study of blood T cell repertoires in COVID-19. Study as a whole: The United States, Italy and Spain supplied acute and convalescent COVID-19 samples.

Per the original methods: Nucleated cell number was recorded as an estimate derived from reference gene primer amplification. Sequencing used immunoSEQ multiplex PCR; TCRdb keeps in-frame clones, though not all of them. That table is the source of V, J and clone size, and D and trimming were worked out from the DNA. The repertoire holds around 120,000 clones, with 87% as singletons. The V and J ends lost 6 bases and 9 bases respectively, with 16 bases between them. The V gene's germline CDR1 is SGHKS and CDR2 YYEKEE (reference sequence). This CDR3 has 13 amino acids. This receptor was obtained from a woman between 65 and 79 years old with acute or convalescent COVID-19. The chain employs TRBV5-5 and TRBJ2-1; D might be TRBD1 (5 bases). Sequencing was carried out using peripheral blood. Here the CDR3 DNA reads TGTGCCAGCAACTGGGGCAGGGCTAGTGAGCAGTTCTTC. Protein sequence: CASNWGRASEQFF. Full variable domain (rest looked up from reference TRBV5-5 and TRBJ2-1): DAGVTQSPTHLIKTRGQQVTLRCSPISGHKSVSWYQQVLGQGPQFIFQYYEKEERGRGNFPDRFSARQFPNYSSELNVNALLLGDSALYLCASNWGRASEQFFGPGTRLTVL.